The 18 T cell receptor beta chains listed next were all sequenced from one sample in a study of blood T cell repertoires in COVID-19. Assay used: immunoSEQ multiplex PCR; TCRdb lists only in-frame clones, some missing. The repertoire includes 200,000 to 250,000 clones, 84% of them detected once, and 4% sits in the top ten. Sample: peripheral blood. The source is a man between 45 and 60 years old with acute or convalescent COVID-19.

This sequence joins TRBV30 and TRBJ1-2, with a possible D match to TRBD1 (5 bases). CDR3 length: 15 amino acids. Trimming cost V 2 bases and J 7 bases, with 20 bases left between them. Germline V gives CDR1 GTSNPN, CDR2 SVGIG (reference sequence). The CDR3: CAWSLRETVKFGYTF. The CDR3 nucleotides are TGTGCCTGGAGTTTACGCGAGACAGTTAAGTTTGGCTACACCTTC.

This clone appeared a single time. The chain uses TRBV11-3 and TRBJ2-3; 9 nucleotides line up with TRBD2. Germline trimming cut 5 bases from V and 4 bases from J; bases unmatched to any gene: 4. The CDR3 length is 14 residues. Germline V gene data show CDR1 as SGHNT and CDR2 as YENEEA. CDR3 bases: TGTGCCAGCAGCCCGGGACTAGCCCCAGATACGCAGTATTTT. Protein: CASSPGLAPDTQYF.

V usage is TRBV11-1 and J usage is TRBJ1-1; D gene ambiguous. CDR1 SGHAT and CDR2 FQDESV come from the germline V gene (reference sequence). Trimming left V 6 bases short and J 6 bases short, with 8 bases between. There are 11 residues in the CDR3. As DNA, the CDR3 is TGTGCCAGCAGGCGAAGCGCTGAAGCTTTCTTT. Amino acid sequence: CASRRSAEAFF.

The J gene is TRBJ1-5, the V gene TRBV4-1, with a possible D match to TRBD1 (6 bases). The germline V gene has CDR1 MGHRA and CDR2 YSYEKL. V lost 3 bases and J 1 base, leaving 7 bases between the germline ends. The CDR3 runs 14 residues. CDR3 DNA: TGCGCCAGCAGCCACACAGGGAGCAATCAGCCCCAGCATTTT. Translating it yields CASSHTGSNQPQHF.

V gene TRBV9 combines with J gene TRBJ2-7; 12 bases match TRBD2. V lost 0 bases and J lost 5; bases outside the gene matches: 6. Germline values: CDR1 SGDLS, CDR2 YYNGEE. This CDR3 is 16 amino acids long. DNA of the CDR3: TGTGCCAGCAGCGTAGCTGGACTAGCGGGGCGGGACGAGCAGTACTTC. Amino acids: CASSVAGLAGRDEQYF.

V gene TRBV6-5 combines with J gene TRBJ2-2; a possible D gene is TRBD1 (6 bases). The V and J ends lost 6 bases and 1 base respectively, with 12 bases between them. From germline, CDR1 is MNHEY and CDR2 SVGAGI. The CDR3 length is 15 residues. As DNA, the CDR3 is TGTGCCAGCAGGAACAGGGTGCAGAACACCGGGGAGCTGTTTTTT. It yields the protein CASRNRVQNTGELFF.

The gene calls are TRBV9 and TRBJ2-7; 8 bases are a match to TRBD2. V shed 1 base and J 5 bases; nucleotides not matched to a gene: 11. The germline CDR1 and CDR2 sequences are SGDLS and YYNGEE. The CDR3 length is 16 residues. The CDR3 DNA sequence: TGTGCCAGCAGCGTATCTCCTGGGACTAGTTCAAACGAGCAGTACTTC. Protein: CASSVSPGTSSNEQYF. Together with reference TRBV9 and TRBJ2-7, the CDR3 gives the full variable domain: DSGVTQTPKHLITATGQRVTLRCSPRSGDLSVYWYQQSLDQGLQFLIQYYNGEERAKGNILERFSAQQFPDLHSELNLSSLELGDSALYFCASSVSPGTSSNEQYFGPGTRLTVT.

The chain couples TRBV5-1 to TRBJ1-4, with 9 bases fitting TRBD1. The CDR3 loop spans 14 amino acids. From germline, CDR1 is SGHRS and CDR2 YFSETQ. V lost 3 bases to trimming and J lost 5 bases; unmatched junction nucleotides: 2. DNA of the CDR3: TGCGCCAGCAGCTCCGGACAGGGGAATGAAAAACTGTTTTTT. Its translation: CASSSGQGNEKLFF.

The chain joins TRBV6-1 to TRBJ2-7, with TRBD1 identical over 7 bases. The germline V gene has CDR1 MNHNS and CDR2 SASEGT. This CDR3 has 16 residues. Trimming at V came to 1 base and at J to 4 bases, leaving 10 bases not matched to a gene. The CDR3 protein is CASSEGLGTAPYEQYF. The CDR3, as DNA: TGTGCCAGCAGTGAAGGCTTAGGGACAGCACCTTACGAGCAGTACTTC.

This sequence joins TRBV15 and TRBJ1-1, with 7 bases lining up with TRBD1. CDR3 length equals 17 residues. With 0 bases clipped from V and 0 bases from J, the junction kept 7 bases outside the gene matches. Germline CDR1 LNHNV, CDR2 YYDKDF (reference sequence). CDR3 coding DNA: TGTGCCACCAGCAGAGAACAGGGGAAAGGTGTGAACACTGAAGCTTTCTTT. As protein: CATSREQGKGVNTEAFF.

The chain links TRBV19 to TRBJ1-2; the D gene is possibly TRBD1 (5 bases). The CDR3 extends over 18 amino acids. V gave up 3 bases and J gave up 5 bases, with 25 bases separating them. Germline-derived CDR1 and CDR2 are LNHDA and SQIVND (reference sequence). The CDR3 here is CASSISLPGPDVSYGYTF. CDR3 DNA sequence: TGTGCCAGTAGTATCTCCCTGCCAGGGCCCGATGTTTCGTATGGCTACACCTTC.

This clone has a handful of counts. The chain couples TRBV5-1 to TRBJ1-5; 8 bases align to TRBD1. Germline CDR1 reads SGHRS; CDR2 reads YFSETQ. V lost 7 bases, J lost 2 bases, and 5 bases stayed unmatched. The CDR3 is 14 amino acids. In DNA form, the CDR3 reads TGCGCCAGCCGAAAGACAGGGGGCAATCAGCCCCAGCATTTT. Its translation is CASRKTGGNQPQHF. Full variable domain (missing parts from reference TRBV5-1 and TRBJ1-5): KAGVTQTPRYLIKTRGQQVTLSCSPISGHRSVSWYQQTPGQGLQFLFEYFSETQRNKGNFPGRFSGRQFSNSRSEMNVSTLELGDSALYLCASRKTGGNQPQHFGDGTRLSIL.

This clone was found a few times. V usage is TRBV19 and J usage is TRBJ2-3, with D maybe TRBD2 (5 bases). V was cut by 5 bases and J by 3 bases, with 9 bases left in between. CDR1 and CDR2 from the germline V gene are LNHDA and SQIVND (reference sequence). The CDR3 sequence is 13 residues long. The CDR3 region is CASSSRGTDTQYF. Here the CDR3 DNA reads TGTGCCAGTAGTTCGAGAGGGACAGATACGCAGTATTTT.

J is TRBJ2-2 and V is TRBV7-8; D may be TRBD1 (6 bases). V was clipped by 3 bases and J by 4 bases, with 9 bases between them. This CDR3 contains 14 residues. Germline CDR1 and CDR2: SGHVS and FQNEAQ. The DNA of the CDR3 is TGTGCCAGCAGCTTTTCAGGGGTCACCGGGGAGCTGTTTTTT. Translating gives CASSFSGVTGELFF.

This chain uses TRBV5-1 with TRBJ2-5, with TRBD1 as a possible D gene (5 bases). Looked up from germline, CDR1 is SGHRS and CDR2 is YFSETQ. The CDR3 consists of 14 residues. Trimming removed 1 base at V and 4 bases at J, with 11 bases between. The CDR3: CASSLQGDRETQYF. The CDR3 DNA reads TGCGCCAGCAGCTTGCAAGGGGATAGAGAGACCCAGTACTTC.

The V gene is TRBV3-1 (or the pseudogene TRBV3-2), the J gene TRBJ2-2; D is unclear. This CDR3 has 12 amino acids. V lost 4 bases to trimming and J lost 6 bases, with 6 bases between them. Germline V CDR1 and CDR2: LGHDT, YNNKEL (reference sequence). CDR3: CASSPSAGELFF. DNA for the CDR3: TGTGCCAGCAGCCCTTCCGCCGGGGAGCTGTTTTTT.

The chain is built from TRBV19 and TRBJ2-7, with TRBD2 matching over 7 bases. This CDR3 is built from 13 residues. V trimming: 7 bases; J trimming: 5 bases; junction bases outside the gene matches: 8. Germline CDR1 and CDR2: LNHDA and SQIVND (reference sequence). CDR3 in amino acids: CASNPGGQDEQYF. In DNA, the CDR3 is TGTGCCAGTAATCCGGGAGGTCAGGACGAGCAGTACTTC. Supplemented by reference TRBV19 and TRBJ2-7, the full variable domain reads DGGITQSPKYLFRKEGQNVTLSCEQNLNHDAMYWYRQDPGQGLRLIYYSQIVNDFQKGDIAEGYSVSREKKESFPLTVTSAQKNPTAFYLCASNPGGQDEQYFGPGTRLTVT.

This clone was counted a single time. The chain carries TRBV28 and TRBJ1-1, with no clear D. CDR1 and CDR2 (germline): MDHEN, SYDVKM. The CDR3 runs 12 residues. Trimming pared 5 bases from V and 1 base from J, leaving 5 bases between. The DNA of the CDR3 is TGTGCCAGCAGTCGGTCGAACACTGAAGCTTTCTTT. It yields the protein CASSRSNTEAFF.